This TCR beta chain was retrieved from a study of cytomegalovirus exposure and HLA in healthy donors. Looking at the study overall: Findings of an earlier analysis included some 120 million unique TCR beta sequences from 200 million or so T cells.

This clone was found once. Amplification used 60 Vbeta primers and 13 Jbeta primers. Using immunoSEQ multiplex PCR, the repertoire was profiled, and TCRdb retains in-frame clones only, with some absent. Here the sample spans 90,000 to 150,000 clones, roughly 82% being singletons. Trimming pared 10 bases from V and 2 bases from J, leaving 15 bases between. The CDR3 consists of 13 residues. Germline V gene sequence: CDR1 ENHRY, CDR2 SYGVKD. The sequence was obtained from a man aged 18 to 29 in good health and CMV-seropositive. This chain connects TRBV10-3 to TRBJ2-7; D unresolved. The sample consisted of PBMCs. The CDR3 reads CATLGPFPYEQYF. Here the CDR3 DNA reads TGTGCCACCCTGGGCCCTTTCCCCTACGAGCAGTACTTC.